The rows below give T cell receptor beta chains drawn from one sample of a study of blood T cell repertoires in COVID-19. Generated by immunoSEQ multiplex PCR, the TCRdb table keeps only in-frame clones and is missing some. The sample has approximately 120,000 clones, roughly 85% seen once; the top ten hold 6.6%. Source material: peripheral blood. These receptor sequences come from a man older than 75 with active or convalescent COVID-19. The CDR3 runs from the conserved cysteine through the conserved F or W. Each record gives: clone size, D gene, V gene, J gene, CDR3 protein, CDR3 DNA. The D gene is left open where the match is weak. The size of a clone is reported for some rows only, either as once, few or many, or as a class for expanded clones.

>once|NA|TRBV7-2|TRBJ2-5
CASSSFGGNQETQYF
TGTGCCAGCAGCTCATTCGGGGGAAACCAAGAGACCCAGTACTTC
>NA|NA|TRBV12-5|TRBJ2-2
CASGFGRRAGELFF
TGTGCTAGTGGTTTCGGCAGACGGGCCGGGGAGCTGTTTTTT
>NA|NA|TRBV14|TRBJ1-6
CASSQARNSPLHF
TGTGCCAGCAGCCAAGCGAGAAATTCACCCCTCCACTTT
>NA|TRBD1|TRBV27|TRBJ1-2
CASSLGQGQYWGYTF
TGTGCCAGCAGTTTAGGACAGGGGCAGTATTGGGGCTACACCTTC
>NA|NA|TRBV27|TRBJ2-2
CASSLWSTGELFF
TGTGCCAGCAGTTTATGGTCGACAGGGGAGCTGTTTTTT
>NA|TRBD2|TRBV11-3|TRBJ2-5
CASSLTSGSETQYF
TGTGCCAGCAGCTTAACTAGCGGCTCAGAGACCCAGTACTTC
>NA|NA|TRBV21-1|TRBJ1-1
CASSKGSVRSGTEAFF
TGTGCCAGCAGCAAAGGGTCAGTCCGGTCGGGAACTGAAGCTTTCTTT
>NA|NA|TRBV6-1|TRBJ1-2
CASSEALEGNYGYTF
TGTGCCAGCAGTGAAGCGCTGGAGGGTAACTATGGCTACACCTTC
>NA|NA|TRBV5-6|TRBJ1-1
CASSLGALVTEAFF
TGTGCCAGCAGCTTGGGGGCGTTGGTCACTGAAGCTTTCTTT
>NA|TRBD2|TRBV5-1|TRBJ2-5
CASSLGAGGAPEETQYF
TGCGCCAGCAGCTTGGGGGCCGGGGGGGCACCAGAAGAGACCCAGTACTTC
>NA|NA|TRBV12-3/TRBV12-4|TRBJ2-4
CASRGAARNIQYF
TGTGCCAGCAGGGGAGCAGCCAGAAACATTCAGTACTTC
>NA|NA|TRBV10-3|TRBJ2-2
CAIRFGGQNTGELFF
TGTGCCATCAGGTTCGGGGGGCAAAACACCGGGGAGCTGTTTTTT
>once|NA|TRBV12-3/TRBV12-4|TRBJ1-1
CASSSSTEAFF
TGTGCCAGCAGTTCTAGCACTGAAGCTTTCTTT
>NA|NA|TRBV7-2|TRBJ1-5
CASSLSSSVLNRQPQHF
TGTGCCAGCAGCTTATCATCGTCGGTACTCAATCGGCAGCCCCAGCATTTT
>NA|TRBD1|TRBV15|TRBJ2-2
CATSRGRTGEITGELFF
TGTGCCACCAGCAGAGGCCGGACAGGGGAAATAACCGGGGAGCTGTTTTTT
>NA|TRBD1|TRBV10-3|TRBJ1-5
CAIGTGAFNSNQPQHF
TGTGCCATCGGGACAGGGGCCTTCAATAGCAATCAGCCCCAGCATTTT
>NA|NA|TRBV5-6|TRBJ1-5
CASASWATRSGNQPQHF
TGTGCCAGCGCCTCCTGGGCGACCCGCTCAGGCAATCAGCCCCAGCATTTT
>NA|TRBD1|TRBV6-6|TRBJ1-6
CASSQQGADSPLHF
TGTGCCAGCAGTCAACAGGGGGCTGACTCACCCCTCCACTTT
>once|TRBD1|TRBV27|TRBJ2-7
CASGGQVSYEQYF
TGTGCCAGCGGGGGACAGGTCTCCTACGAGCAGTACTTC
>NA|NA|TRBV19|TRBJ2-3
CASSLGGQIKTDTQYF
TGTGCCAGTAGCCTAGGGGGACAAATAAAAACAGATACGCAGTATTTT
>NA|TRBD2|TRBV12-3/TRBV12-4|TRBJ2-1
CASSLVLAGAQFF
TGTGCCAGCAGTTTAGTACTAGCGGGAGCCCAGTTCTTC
>NA|NA|TRBV9|TRBJ1-6
CASSVGHRWGSYNSPLHF
TGTGCCAGCAGCGTAGGGCACAGGTGGGGATCGTATAATTCACCCCTCCACTTT
>NA|NA|TRBV28|TRBJ1-2
CASTTVTYGYTF
TGTGCCAGCACAACAGTGACCTATGGCTACACCTTC
>NA|NA|TRBV5-1|TRBJ2-7
CASSLSYPRGSYEQYF
TGCGCCAGCAGCTTGTCCTACCCCAGGGGTTCCTACGAGCAGTACTTC
>NA|TRBD1|TRBV6-1|TRBJ2-3
CASSETGGRTDTQYF
TGTGCCAGCAGTGAGACAGGGGGCCGCACAGATACGCAGTATTTT
>NA|NA|TRBV18|TRBJ1-5
CASSPTGNQPQHF
TGTGCCAGCTCACCGACAGGCAATCAGCCCCAGCATTTT
>NA|NA|TRBV30|TRBJ2-1
CAWSPDRSSYNEQFF
TGTGCCTGGAGTCCAGACAGGAGCTCCTACAATGAGCAGTTCTTC
>NA|NA|TRBV19|TRBJ1-3
CASSAVREISGNTIYF
TGTGCCAGTAGTGCCGTCCGGGAGATCTCTGGAAACACCATATATTTT
>NA|TRBD1|TRBV9|TRBJ1-2
CASSVGQGAHYGYTF
TGTGCCAGCAGCGTAGGGCAGGGGGCTCACTATGGCTACACCTTC
>NA|NA|TRBV29-1|TRBJ1-2
CSVQEYGGNYGYTF
TGCAGCGTTCAAGAATATGGCGGGAACTATGGCTACACCTTC
>NA|TRBD1|TRBV5-1|TRBJ1-6
CASSLVPGQGSPLHF
TGCGCCAGCAGCTTGGTCCCGGGACAGGGCTCACCCCTCCACTTT
>NA|TRBD1|TRBV29-1|TRBJ2-7
CSYGQGGPYEQYF
TGCAGCTACGGACAGGGAGGTCCCTACGAGCAGTACTTC
>NA|TRBD1|TRBV4-2|TRBJ2-1
CASSQGQADNEQFF
TGTGCCAGCAGCCAGGGACAGGCTGACAATGAGCAGTTCTTC
>NA|NA|TRBV4-2|TRBJ1-5
CASSYRDQPQHF
TGTGCCAGCAGTTACAGGGACCAGCCCCAGCATTTT
>NA|TRBD2|TRBV20-1|TRBJ2-1
CSASLGLGFDEQFF
TGCAGTGCTAGTTTGGGACTAGGTTTCGATGAGCAGTTCTTC
>NA|NA|TRBV7-2|TRBJ2-5
CASSLVGALETQYF
TGTGCCAGCAGCTTAGTGGGGGCCCTAGAGACCCAGTACTTC
>few|NA|TRBV5-6|TRBJ2-1
CASSSRDSAVNEQFF
TGTGCCAGCAGCTCCCGGGACTCCGCGGTCAATGAGCAGTTCTTC
>NA|NA|TRBV7-2|TRBJ1-1
CASSRDNALLTEAFF
TGTGCCAGCAGTCGGGACAATGCTTTGCTCACTGAAGCTTTCTTT
>NA|NA|TRBV7-2|TRBJ2-3
CASSLGGRTDTQYF
TGTGCCAGCAGCTTGGGGGGTAGGACAGATACGCAGTATTTT
>NA|TRBD1|TRBV19|TRBJ2-3
CASSPDRVDGTDTQYF
TGTGCCAGTAGCCCAGACAGGGTTGATGGCACAGATACGCAGTATTTT
>NA|NA|TRBV19|TRBJ1-1
CASSIDRDTEAFF
TGTGCCAGTAGTATAGACAGGGACACTGAAGCTTTCTTT
>few|TRBD1|TRBV10-3|TRBJ2-2
CAIRTGTGAGELFF
TGTGCCATCAGGACAGGGACAGGGGCCGGGGAGCTGTTTTTT
>NA|TRBD2|TRBV6-6|TRBJ2-3
CASGGRTADTQYF
TGTGCCAGCGGCGGGAGAACCGCAGATACGCAGTATTTT
>few|NA|TRBV28|TRBJ2-2
CASSSSDTGELFF
TGTGCCAGCAGTTCCTCCGACACCGGGGAGCTGTTTTTT
>NA|TRBD2|TRBV11-2|TRBJ2-3
CASSRKTPASGGTPDTQYF
TGTGCCAGCAGCCGCAAGACCCCCGCTAGCGGGGGAACTCCCGATACGCAGTATTTT
>NA|TRBD2|TRBV27|TRBJ2-1
CASSLGLAGGLSNEQFF
TGTGCCAGCAGTTTAGGGCTAGCGGGGGGGCTGTCGAATGAGCAGTTCTTC
>NA|TRBD2|TRBV30|TRBJ2-1
CAWSWRGGRNEQFF
TGTGCCTGGAGTTGGCGGGGGGGCCGAAATGAGCAGTTCTTC
>NA|TRBD1|TRBV30|TRBJ2-7
CAWTSDPTGKGEQYF
TGTGCCTGGACGTCAGATCCGACAGGGAAGGGCGAGCAGTACTTC